This T cell receptor beta chain was observed in a study of beta chain features in type 1 diabetes. This CDR3 comprises 17 residues. Per germline, CDR1 GTSNPN and CDR2 SVGIG (reference sequence). V was clipped by 4 bases and J by 3 bases; unmatched bases: 8. Sequencing targeted expressed TCRB transcripts, as all isolated RNA had been reverse transcribed. Clones were sequenced by immunoSEQ multiplex PCR, and TCRdb holds only the in-frame ones, with some missing. This table has around 360,000 clones, around an eighth appearing once. Findings and caveats of the study: Moderately but significantly shorter TCRB CDR3s were found in Type 1 diabetes patients in all four CD4+ subsets. Whatever favoring of shorter templates PCR might show would apply equally to patients and controls.

Concerning this clone itself: Its antigen is still unknown.

The clonotype originates from a woman aged 18 to 35 with type 1 diabetes. Sequenced: naive CD4+ T cells from blood. The chain combines TRBV30 with TRBJ2-3, with 15 nucleotides matching TRBD2. CDR3 sequence (DNA): TGTGCCTGGAACTCGGGACTAGCGGGAGGTAGGACAGATACGCAGTATTTT. This gives the protein CAWNSGLAGGRTDTQYF.